Shown below are 14 T cell receptor beta chains from a single sample sequenced in a study of spatial heterogeneity in lung cancer (dated by TCRdb to the late 2010s). Preparation of the library involved 5' RACE. Sequencing was performed on a NextSeq 500. TCRdb's own reprocessing of the public reads used fastp at Q25 and MiXCR and kept productive beta chains. Entries are consolidated by CDR3 protein sequence, retaining the most common genes and DNA. This sample gives roughly 4,500 distinct CDR3 sequences in total; roughly 7% of them show up just once. Together, the top ten hold 20% to 30% of the sample. For these receptors, no antigen is known. The sample's time point label is to be understood as: sample taken at primary tumor resection. Study-level results and caveats: The tumor nonsynonymous mutation count correlated with the number of expanded intratumoral alpha and beta TCRs.

Sample: lung tumor tissue, taken at surgery. Receptors originate from a male donor with early-stage non-small cell lung cancer.

This clonotype was observed many times. This sequence joins TRBV30 and TRBJ1-5, with 9 nucleotides matching TRBD1. This CDR3 region has 14 residues. The V and J ends lost 1 base and 6 bases, in that order; junction bases with no gene match: 4. Germline-derived CDR1 and CDR2 are GTSNPN and SVGIG (reference sequence). The CDR3 loop is CAWSEGQGVQPQHF. The CDR3 DNA sequence: TGTGCCTGGAGTGAGGGACAGGGAGTTCAGCCCCAGCATTTT.

There are many counts of this clonotype. The chain employs TRBV20-1 and TRBJ1-5; weak D call: TRBD1 (5 bases). The germline V gene has CDR1 DFQATT and CDR2 SNEGSKA (reference sequence). Trimming shortened V by 0 bases and J by 7 bases, and 16 bases separated the two germline ends. The CDR3 has 15 residues. CDR3 region: CSARDIGGGGQPQHF. The CDR3 nucleotides are TGCAGTGCTAGAGACATTGGGGGTGGGGGACAGCCCCAGCATTTT.

This clonotype is judged medium-sized. J is TRBJ1-1 and V is TRBV30; no firm D call. Trimming left V 1 base short and J 0 bases short, with 9 bases between. Germline lookup yields CDR1 GTSNPN and CDR2 SVGIG (reference sequence). This CDR3 contains 14 residues. CDR3 amino acids: CAWSEWYMNTEAFF. Here the CDR3 DNA reads TGTGCCTGGAGTGAGTGGTATATGAACACTGAAGCTTTCTTT.

This clonotype has more than one count but fewer than ten. J is TRBJ2-3 and V is TRBV29-1; no clear D. Germline V gene lookup returns CDR1 SQVTM and CDR2 ANQGSEA. Trimming stripped 3 bases from V and 4 bases from J, with 8 bases between. The CDR3 is 12 residues long. The CDR3 region has the DNA TGCAGCGTTGAGTCTTCGCCAGATACGCAGTATTTT. Translated: CSVESSPDTQYF.

This clonotype is medium-sized (0.01 to 0.1%) by share. The rearrangement joins TRBV29-1 to TRBJ2-1; D could derive from TRBD1 or TRBD2 (5 bases each). The CDR3 consists of 14 residues. Germline CDR1 is SQVTM and CDR2 is ANQGSEA. Trimming removed 2 bases from V and 5 bases from J, with 13 bases in between. The CDR3 DNA is TGCAGCGTTGAACCGGGACGGGGAAACAATGAGCAGTTCTTC. It specifies CSVEPGRGNNEQFF.

This clonotype was seen ten or more times. The chain links TRBV7-8 to TRBJ2-7; maybe TRBD2 (5 bases). This CDR3 has 12 amino acids. The V end lost 6 bases, the J end lost 3 bases, and 9 bases lay between the germline ends. Per the germline V gene, CDR1 is SGHVS and CDR2 is FQNEAQ. The DNA of the CDR3 is TGTGCCAGCAGGTCTAGCATCTACGAGCAGTACTTC. Residues: CASRSSIYEQYF.

This clonotype is categorized as medium-sized. The V call is TRBV11-2, the J call TRBJ2-2; 8 bases fit TRBD2. CDR1 is SGHAT and CDR2 is FQNNGV in the germline V gene. The CDR3 consists of 17 residues. The V and J ends lost 4 bases and 5 bases, in that order; junction bases with no gene match: 12. This CDR3 is CASSSWFERERTGELFF. The CDR3 DNA reads TGTGCCAGCAGCTCCTGGTTTGAGCGGGAGAGGACCGGGGAGCTGTTTTTT.

This clonotype was detected many times. V gene TRBV6-5 combines with J gene TRBJ1-1; 8 bases line up with TRBD1. Unmatched junction bases numbered 9, after V lost 2 bases and J lost 1 base. The CDR3 has 17 residues. From germline, CDR1 is MNHEY and CDR2 SVGAGI. For the CDR3, the DNA is TGTGCCAGCAGTTACGTAACCAGGGGGCGTCGGAACACTGAAGCTTTCTTT. It translates to CASSYVTRGRRNTEAFF.

In its sample, this clonotype is medium-sized. This chain uses TRBV4-1 with TRBJ2-3, with D possibly being TRBD1 (5 bases). The germline V gene has CDR1 MGHRA and CDR2 YSYEKL. The length of the CDR3 is 14 residues. The germline V and J ends were trimmed by 1 base and 3 bases, with 8 bases remaining between them. The DNA for the CDR3 is TGCGCCAGCAGCCAAGGCGCAGGGACAGATACGCAGTATTTT. Protein: CASSQGAGTDTQYF.

This clonotype has only a few counts. The chain is built from TRBV7-2 and TRBJ2-6; no clear D. CDR1 SGHTA and CDR2 FQGNSA come from the germline V gene. V was shortened by 6 bases and J by 0 bases, with 3 bases between the two germline ends. This CDR3 is built from 13 residues. DNA for the CDR3: TGTGCCAGCAGGAGCTCTGGGGCCAACGTCCTGACTTTC. This sequence encodes CASRSSGANVLTF.

The table lists this clonotype with many counts. This chain uses TRBV29-1 with TRBJ1-1; D uncertain. V was pared by 3 bases and J by 2 bases, with 4 bases between. Germline CDR1 SQVTM, CDR2 ANQGSEA. The length of the CDR3 is 11 residues. The chain's CDR3 is CSVDRNTEAFF. CDR3 nucleotide sequence: TGCAGCGTTGACAGAAACACTGAAGCTTTCTTT.

This clonotype rates as medium-sized. The chain links TRBV5-5 to TRBJ2-2, with 7 positions matching TRBD1. The junction had 4 bases not matched to a gene; V was cut back by 1 base and J by 1 base. The germline gives CDR1 SGHKS, CDR2 YYEKEE (reference sequence). The CDR3 runs 16 residues. In DNA, the CDR3 is TGTGCCAGCAGCTTGTTGACAGGGCGGAACACCGGGGAGCTGTTTTTT. This translates into CASSLLTGRNTGELFF.

This clonotype is medium-sized in the sample. V usage is TRBV12-3 or TRBV12-4 and J usage is TRBJ2-5; D uncertain. V lost 4 bases, J lost 3 bases, and 6 bases lay in between. This CDR3 contains 12 residues. The CDR3 reads CASSSRKETQYF. In DNA form, the CDR3 reads TGTGCCAGCAGTTCGCGGAAAGAGACCCAGTACTTC.

This clonotype appeared a few times. This may stem from a read error, because a much larger clone lies one nucleotide away. The genes are TRBV20-1 and TRBJ1-2; TRBD1 matches 7 bases. CDR3 length: 15 amino acids. CDR1 DFQATT and CDR2 SNEGSKA come from the germline V gene (reference sequence). Here the CDR3 reads CNARDDRAQNYGYTF. Written as DNA, the CDR3 is TGCAATGCTAGAGACGACAGGGCCCAAAACTATGGCTACACCTTC.